These 5 T cell receptor beta chains came from one sample sequenced in a study of cytomegalovirus exposure and HLA in healthy donors. Both 60 Vbeta primers and 13 Jbeta primers went into the PCR. Assay used: immunoSEQ multiplex PCR; TCRdb lists only in-frame clones, some missing. The sample has roughly 100,000 clones, and its top ten clones hold 3% to 3.5%. Sequenced: PBMCs. The source is a woman younger than 45 in good health and CMV-seronegative.

In the case of this clone: Other DNA sequences in the same sample also yield this CDR3. V is TRBV7-9 and J is TRBJ2-7; the match to TRBD1 covers 8 bases. This CDR3 region has 16 residues. The germline V gene encodes CDR1 SEHNR and CDR2 FQNEAQ (reference sequence). Losses at the gene ends were 0 bases for V and 1 base for J; bases not matched to a gene: 5. CDR3 nucleotide sequence: TGTGCCAGCAGCTTAGCGCTGGGGACAGGATCCTACGAGCAGTACTTC. Residues: CASSLALGTGSYEQYF.

The J gene is TRBJ1-1, the V gene TRBV15, with D hard to call. The V and J ends lost 1 base and 7 bases respectively, with 10 bases between them. Germline CDR1 and CDR2: LNHNV and YYDKDF (reference sequence). The CDR3 totals 13 residues. The CDR3: CATSRVMQYEAFF. For the CDR3, the DNA is TGTGCCACCAGCAGAGTAATGCAGTATGAAGCTTTCTTT.

This chain uses TRBV7-2 with TRBJ2-7, with 7 bases aligning to TRBD1. The CDR3 runs to 16 residues. Germline trimming cut 5 bases from V and 0 bases from J; bases unmatched to any gene: 10. Germline lookup yields CDR1 SGHTA and CDR2 FQGNSA. The CDR3 region is CASSPRSGQVSYEQYF. As DNA, the CDR3 is TGTGCCAGCAGCCCAAGGTCTGGACAGGTCTCCTACGAGCAGTACTTC. The full variable domain, its missing parts supplied by reference TRBV7-2 and TRBJ2-7, is GAGVSQSPSNKVTEKGKDVELRCDPISGHTALYWYRQSLGQGLEFLIYFQGNSAPDKSGLPSDRFSAERTGGSVSTLTIQRTQQEDSAVYLCASSPRSGQVSYEQYFGPGTRLTVT.

The V gene is TRBV5-1, the J gene TRBJ2-1; 9 nucleotides agree with TRBD2. V gave up 0 bases and J gave up 6 bases; unmatched junction bases: 13. Germline lookup yields CDR1 SGHRS and CDR2 YFSETQ. This CDR3 region has 18 residues. The CDR3, as DNA: TGCGCCAGCAGCTTGGGTAGCGGGAGAGGGCCCTACGGCAATGAGCAGTTCTTC. Protein sequence: CASSLGSGRGPYGNEQFF. The entire variable domain, with the rest obtained from reference TRBV5-1 and TRBJ2-1, is as follows: KAGVTQTPRYLIKTRGQQVTLSCSPISGHRSVSWYQQTPGQGLQFLFEYFSETQRNKGNFPGRFSGRQFSNSRSEMNVSTLELGDSALYLCASSLGSGRGPYGNEQFFGPGTRLTVL.

The chain couples TRBV19 to TRBJ2-2; TRBD1 might be the D (6 bases). Germline lookup yields CDR1 LNHDA and CDR2 SQIVND (reference sequence). The V and J ends lost 3 bases and 0 bases respectively, with 8 bases between them. This CDR3 spans 15 amino acids. The chain's CDR3 is CASSITGTNTGELFF. The CDR3 bases are TGTGCCAGTAGTATCACAGGGACGAACACCGGGGAGCTGTTTTTT.